The clone carrying this TCR beta chain was counted between two and nine times. Trimming removed 5 bases at V and 0 bases at J, with 11 bases between. CDR1 is MRHNA, CDR2 SNTAGT, per germline. CDR3 size: 16 residues. Among all donors, each was a healthy Caucasian. The sample originates from a study of identical twins. One entry per CDR3 protein, called by TCRdb with MiXCR from the 5' RACE reads. The sample carries 400,000 to 550,000 distinct CDR3 sequences, 20% to 25% recorded once. This sample also belongs to another study, concerning T cells expressing NK-cell markers. That source reports: With respect to HCMV, most of the eight sequenced donors were seropositive, and one was seronegative. Dominant NKG2C+ clonotypes in about six donors made up 1.0-7.0% of CD8+ T cells.

This TCR was recovered from a woman between 18 and 29 years old in good health. Sequencing was carried out using CD4+ T cells sorted from blood. The V call is TRBV6-4, the J call TRBJ1-6, with D possibly being TRBD1 (5 bases). The CDR3 DNA reads TGTGCCAGCAGTAAAGAGGGGAGCTCCTATAATTCACCCCTCCACTTT. This translates into CASSKEGSSYNSPLHF.